This T cell receptor beta chain was captured in a study of blood T cell repertoires in COVID-19. Study as a whole: Italy, Spain and the United States were the sources of the convalescent and acute COVID-19 samples. From T cells, B-cell-depleted T cells, or PBMCs came the material, which was cDNA or gDNA.

The trim removed 3 bases at V and 10 bases at J, leaving 6 bases unmatched. This CDR3 is built from 14 residues. Germline lookup yields CDR1 ENHRY and CDR2 SYGVKD. In the study's own analysis: How many nucleated cells were present was estimated from reference gene primer amplification. Generated by immunoSEQ multiplex PCR, the TCRdb table keeps only in-frame clones and is missing some. V, J and clone size are taken as reported in that table, and D and trimming were inferred from the DNA itself. The sample carries about 41,000 clones, around four fifths recorded once. This TCR came from a woman over 75 with acute or convalescent COVID-19. The V gene is TRBV10-3, the J gene TRBJ1-6, with TRBD1 matching 7 bases. The sequenced sample consisted of peripheral blood. As DNA, the CDR3 is TGTGCCATCAGTGACCAGGGGGAAAGCTCACCCCTCCACTTT. Translation: CAISDQGESSPLHF.